A selection of T cell receptor beta chains follows, all from one sample in a study of T cells in Graves' hyperthyroidism and ophthalmopathy. TCRdb used MiXCR to reprocess the multiplex PCR reads, holding one entry per CDR3 protein. The repertoire has nearly 750,000 distinct CDR3 sequences, roughly 32% of them found once; the top ten carry less than 40%. The sequenced sample was blood. The receptors stem from a woman aged 40 to 50 with Graves' hyperthyroidism. The CDR3 runs from the conserved cysteine through the conserved F or W. D genes are given only for firm matches. Rows give clone size only sometimes, using once, few, many, or a class for an expanded clone.

j_call | clone_size | d_call | v_call | cdr3_aa | cdr3_nt
TRBJ2-5 | . | TRBD1 | TRBV29-1 | CSVPKGALGAGETQYF | TGCAGCGTTCCGAAGGGGGCTCTTGGGGCTGGAGAGACCCAGTACTTC
TRBJ1-1 | . | . | TRBV10-3 | CATRVMRLRTEAFF | TGTGCCACCCGGGTCATGCGATTGAGGACTGAAGCTTTCTTT
TRBJ2-6 | . | . | TRBV19 | CASTSLGTSNVLTF | TGTGCCAGTACCTCACTGGGGACCTCCAACGTCCTGACTTTC
TRBJ2-7 | once | TRBD2 | TRBV20-1 | CSASGTSGASYNEQYF | TGCAGTGCGTCCGGGACTAGCGGGGCTTCCTACAATGAGCAGTACTTC
TRBJ1-1 | . | . | TRBV29-1 | CSVEARSWATEAFF | TGCAGCGTTGAAGCCAGGTCGTGGGCAACTGAAGCTTTCTTT
TRBJ1-5 | . | TRBD1 | TRBV2 | CASSLTGQGRGQPQHF | TGTGCCAGCAGTTTAACGGGACAGGGAAGGGGCCAGCCCCAGCATTTT
TRBJ1-6 | . | TRBD1 | TRBV27 | CASSLGRAGGHSPPHF | TGTGCCAGCAGTTTAGGTCGGGCAGGGGGGCATTCACCCCCCCACTTT
TRBJ2-3 | . | . | TRBV20-1 | CSASSGGPDTQYF | TGCAGTGCTAGCAGCGGAGGGCCGGATACGCAGTATTTT
TRBJ1-2 | few | . | TRBV6-5 | CASSYSGKAASVYGYTF | TGTGCCAGCAGTTACTCAGGGAAGGCAGCATCGGTCTATGGCTACACCTTC
TRBJ1-4 | . | . | TRBV10-3 | CAISEFTGNEKLFF | TGTGCCATCAGTGAGTTTACAGGGAACGAAAAACTGTTTTTT
TRBJ2-7 | few | . | TRBV20-1 | CSAREQLSGEQYF | TGCAGTGCTAGAGAGCAATTATCGGGCGAGCAGTACTTC
TRBJ1-2 | . | . | TRBV10-3 | CASSLQLAEGYTF | TGTGCCAGCAGCCTGCAACTAGCGGAAGGCTACACCTTC
TRBJ2-2 | . | TRBD2 | TRBV5-1 | CASSQAGLAGGLDTGELFF | TGCGCCAGCAGCCAAGCAGGGCTAGCGGGAGGGCTCGACACCGGGGAGCTGTTTTTT
TRBJ2-7 | . | . | TRBV19 | CASSIFEGSYEQYF | TGTGCCAGTAGTATATTTGAGGGTTCCTACGAGCAGTACTTC
TRBJ1-2 | many | . | TRBV7-2 | CASSIRAVNYGYTF | TGTGCCAGCAGCATCAGGGCCGTCAACTATGGCTACACCTTC
TRBJ1-4 | . | . | TRBV6-5 | CASSYYSRGEKLFF | TGTGCCAGCAGTTACTACTCCAGGGGTGAAAAACTGTTTTTT
TRBJ2-7 | . | . | TRBV7-6 | CASSSRWAKNEQYF | TGTGCCAGCAGCTCCCGATGGGCTAAAAACGAGCAGTACTTC
TRBJ1-2 | . | . | TRBV11-2 | CASKAPNRASYYGYTF | TGTGCCAGCAAAGCACCTAACAGGGCGTCCTACTATGGCTACACCTTC
TRBJ2-5 | few | . | TRBV11-2 | CASSLRQVQETQYF | TGTGCCAGCAGCTTAAGGCAGGTCCAAGAGACCCAGTACTTC
TRBJ1-2 | many | . | TRBV7-9 | CASSDSLYYGYTF | TGTGCCAGCAGCGATTCACTCTACTATGGCTACACCTTC
TRBJ2-7 | . | . | TRBV15 | CATSSLFRGEQYF | TGTGCCACCAGCAGTCTTTTCAGGGGCGAGCAGTACTTC
TRBJ1-6 | many | . | TRBV20-1 | CSAVSSYNSPLHF | TGCAGTGCAGTAAGCTCCTATAATTCACCCCTCCACTTT
TRBJ1-6 | . | . | TRBV7-2 | CASSPGRLVYSPLHF | TGTGCCAGCAGCCCGGGGCGCTTAGTATATTCACCCCTCCACTTT
TRBJ1-2 | . | TRBD1 | TRBV7-8 | CAGSEGAANYGYTF | TGTGCCGGCAGCGAGGGGGCGGCTAACTATGGCTACACCTTC
TRBJ1-5 | . | . | TRBV12-3/TRBV12-4 | CASSLLGPGNQPQHF | TGTGCCAGCAGTTTATTGGGCCCCGGCAATCAGCCCCAGCATTTT
TRBJ2-7 | . | TRBD2 | TRBV6-5 | CASGSGGLPLEQYF | TGTGCCAGCGGCAGCGGGGGCCTCCCTCTCGAGCAGTACTTC
TRBJ2-5 | few | . | TRBV9 | CASSQDTVRETQYF | TGTGCCAGCAGCCAAGATACAGTGAGAGAGACCCAGTACTTC
TRBJ2-5 | . | . | TRBV10-2 | CASRARAQYF | TGCGCCAGCAGGGCCAGGGCCCAGTACTTC
TRBJ1-5 | . | . | TRBV10-3 | CAISDGREETQHF | TGTGCCATCAGTGACGGTAGGGAAGAGACCCAGCATTTT
TRBJ2-7 | many | . | TRBV5-1 | CASSLADSLEQYF | TGCGCCAGCAGCTTGGCGGACAGTCTCGAGCAGTACTTC
TRBJ1-5 | . | . | TRBV6-1 | CASTKQGLDFSNQPQHF | TGTGCCAGCACAAAACAGGGTTTGGATTTCAGCAATCAGCCCCAGCATTTT
TRBJ1-5 | many | . | TRBV19 | CASSDPLVAPQPQHF | TGTGCCAGTAGTGATCCCCTCGTAGCGCCTCAGCCCCAGCATTTT
TRBJ2-6 | . | TRBD1 | TRBV10-3 | CAISLQGDGANVLTF | TGTGCCATCAGTCTCCAGGGGGATGGGGCCAACGTCCTGACTTTC
TRBJ1-5 | many | TRBD1 | TRBV10-3 | CASSGWGRDRQPQHF | TGTGCCAGCAGTGGATGGGGCAGGGACAGGCAGCCCCAGCATTTT
TRBJ1-1 | . | TRBD1 | TRBV19 | CASSPGTGEKAFF | TGTGCCAGCTCACCCGGGACAGGGGAGAAAGCTTTCTTT
TRBJ2-5 | many | TRBD1 | TRBV29-1 | CSVEGDRLGETQYF | TGCAGCGTTGAGGGGGACAGGTTGGGGGAGACCCAGTACTTC
TRBJ1-5 | few | . | TRBV19 | CASRTGLHSNQPQHF | TGTGCCAGTCGTACAGGGTTACATAGCAATCAGCCCCAGCATTTT
TRBJ2-1 | . | . | TRBV29-1 | CSVDLNNEQFF | TGCAGCGTTGACCTAAACAATGAGCAGTTCTTC
TRBJ1-2 | . | TRBD1 | TRBV6-6 | CASSYSETGAGYGYTF | TGTGCCAGCAGTTACTCAGAGACAGGGGCAGGCTATGGCTACACCTTC
TRBJ2-2 | . | . | TRBV7-9 | CASTKGIWDTGELFF | TGTGCCAGCACTAAGGGGATTTGGGACACCGGGGAGCTGTTTTTT
TRBJ1-5 | many | TRBD1 | TRBV7-9 | CASSSPPGEQGARNQPQHF | TGTGCCAGCAGCTCGCCCCCGGGGGAGCAGGGGGCGCGGAATCAGCCCCAGCATTTT
TRBJ2-7 | . | . | TRBV5-1 | CASSLAGKAPTPEEQYF | TGCGCCAGCAGCTTGGCCGGGAAAGCGCCCACCCCGGAGGAGCAGTACTTC
TRBJ1-5 | many | . | TRBV19 | CASSIGQTNQPQHF | TGTGCCAGTAGTATCGGACAGACCAATCAGCCCCAGCATTTT
TRBJ1-5 | many | . | TRBV25-1 | CASSELFRGANQPQHF | TGTGCCAGCAGTGAACTATTCAGGGGAGCCAATCAGCCCCAGCATTTT
TRBJ1-3 | many | . | TRBV10-3 | CAISPSSPPGNTIYF | TGTGCCATCAGTCCCTCCAGCCCGCCTGGAAACACCATATATTTT
TRBJ2-2 | many | . | TRBV5-1 | CASSLADTGELFF | TGTGCCAGCAGCTTAGCAGACACCGGGGAGCTGTTTTTT
TRBJ1-5 | . | . | TRBV10-2 | CASQDRPNRPQHF | TGCGCCAGTCAAGACCGGCCCAATCGTCCCCAGCATTTT
TRBJ1-4 | many | . | TRBV7-9 | CASSQGGSFNEKLFF | TGTGCCAGCAGCCAAGGAGGCAGCTTTAATGAAAAACTGTTTTTT
TRBJ2-7 | few | TRBD1 | TRBV29-1 | CSVSGQGSPYERYF | TGCAGCGTAAGTGGACAGGGGTCGCCCTACGAGCGGTACTTC
TRBJ1-6 | few | . | TRBV4-3 | CASSLGQTNNSPLHF | TGCGCCAGCAGCCTCGGACAGACGAATAATTCACCCCTCCACTTT
TRBJ2-6 | . | . | TRBV10-3 | CATPHASGANVLTF | TGTGCTACCCCTCATGCCTCTGGGGCCAACGTCCTGACTTTC